The clone carrying this TCR beta chain was observed a few times. Its antigen is unidentified. The CDR3 covers 14 residues. V gave up 7 bases and J gave up 1 base, with 13 bases separating them. Germline V gene sequence: CDR1 SEHNR, CDR2 FQNEAQ (reference sequence). Barcoded TCR alpha and TCR beta cDNA libraries with UMIs came from 5'RACE using constant-segment primers. TCRdb called the 5' RACE reads again in MiXCR, with one record for every CDR3 protein. The data hold about 560,000 distinct CDR3 sequences, with about 18% observed a single time. The sample originates from a study of T-cell memory formation after mild COVID-19. Findings and caveats of the study: The study found balanced CD4/CD8 in clones contracting day 15 to 85 and a CD4+ lean in later expanders. The main location of contracting CD4+ clones was CM and EM, and that of contracting CD8+ clones was EMRA.

The TCR sequence derives from an adult woman who had mild COVID-19 (a few samples of this study predate the infection). Cell type and time point are not known. The V gene is TRBV7-9, the J gene TRBJ1-1, with D maybe TRBD1 (5 bases). Input material: PBMCs or a T cell subset sorted from them (not recorded which). DNA of the CDR3: TGTGCCAGCAATATAGCAGGGAAGAACACTGAAGCTTTCTTT. Translated: CASNIAGKNTEAFF.